These T cell receptor beta chains were read from a single sample in a study of T-cell reconstitution after alpha-beta-depleted transplantation in children. MiXCR was run by TCRdb on the PCR reads, yielding one entry per CDR3 protein. Of about 200,000 distinct CDR3 sequences listed, 5% to 6.5% were seen once; the top ten hold roughly 4.5%. The sample was PBMCs, taken before TCRalphabeta/CD19-depleted stem cell transplant. The receptors come from a girl less than two years old with combined immunodeficiency, due to receive a stem cell transplant. Both conserved end residues are part of each CDR3. The order of the fields is V gene, D gene, clone size, J gene, CDR3 protein, CDR3 DNA. The D gene is left open where the match is weak. Size values are once, few and many counts, or a class for expanded clones, and some rows have none.

>TRBV6-1|TRBD2|many|TRBJ2-3
CASSRLAGGTDTQYF
TGTGCCAGCAGTAGACTAGCGGGGGGCACAGATACGCAGTATTTT
>TRBV28|TRBD2|many|TRBJ2-7
CASSSYLAGRYEQYF
TGTGCCAGCAGTTCGTACCTAGCGGGACGATACGAGCAGTACTTC
>TRBV4-2|NA|many|TRBJ2-2
CASRLADTGELFF
TGTGCCAGCAGACTAGCCGACACCGGGGAGCTGTTTTTT
>TRBV7-9|NA|many|TRBJ1-4
CATGGNEKLFF
TGTGCCACCGGCGGTAATGAAAAACTGTTTTTT
>TRBV29-1|NA|many|TRBJ1-2
CSVEYSGTNYGYTF
TGCAGCGTTGAGTACTCGGGGACTAACTATGGCTACACCTTC
>TRBV4-3|NA|many|TRBJ1-1
CASSQDRGGIGMDTEAFF
TGCGCCAGCAGCCAAGATCGGGGGGGAATCGGGATGGACACTGAAGCTTTCTTT
>TRBV7-2|NA|few|TRBJ2-5
CASSSHGAQETQYF
TGTGCCAGCAGCTCCCACGGCGCCCAAGAGACCCAGTACTTC
>TRBV7-6|TRBD1|few|TRBJ2-7
CASSNENRGSYEQYF
TGTGCCAGCAGCAACGAGAACAGGGGATCCTACGAGCAGTACTTC
>TRBV7-8|NA|NA|TRBJ1-1
CASSFDGVPIIGNTEAFF
TGTGCCAGCAGCTTTGACGGGGTACCCATCATCGGGAACACTGAAGCTTTCTTT
>TRBV6-4|TRBD1|many|TRBJ1-1
CASSLTGENTEAFF
TGTGCCAGCAGCTTAACAGGGGAGAACACTGAAGCTTTCTTT
>TRBV5-1|NA|many|TRBJ2-2
CASRFWVDTGELFF
TGCGCCAGCAGGTTTTGGGTAGACACCGGGGAGCTGTTTTTT
>TRBV20-1|NA|NA|TRBJ1-4
CSARDLTATDLNEKLFF
TGCAGTGCTAGAGATTTGACAGCGACAGATCTAAATGAAAAACTGTTTTTT
>TRBV5-1|TRBD2|many|TRBJ2-2
CASSFWAGDTNTGELFF
TGCGCCAGCAGCTTTTGGGCGGGAGACACGAACACCGGGGAGCTGTTTTTT
>TRBV4-2|NA|many|TRBJ2-5
CASSQDPASGETQYF
TGTGCCAGCAGCCAAGATCCAGCGAGTGGAGAGACCCAGTACTTC
>TRBV12-3/TRBV12-4|NA|many|TRBJ1-3
CASSFNGGAFSGNTIYF
TGTGCCAGCAGTTTTAACGGGGGCGCATTCTCTGGAAACACCATATATTTT
>TRBV29-1|TRBD1|few|TRBJ1-2
CSVEDRRTGVESLGYGYTF
TGCAGCGTTGAAGATAGAAGAACAGGGGTTGAATCTTTGGGCTATGGCTACACCTTC
>TRBV25-1|NA|many|TRBJ2-1
CASSEWGGLNNEQFF
TGTGCCAGCAGTGAATGGGGCGGACTAAACAATGAGCAGTTCTTC
>TRBV20-1|TRBD2|many|TRBJ2-7
CSVETSSGYEQYF
TGCAGTGTCGAGACTAGCAGCGGCTACGAGCAGTACTTC
>TRBV4-3|TRBD1|many|TRBJ2-7
CASSLDRGGEQYF
TGCGCCAGCAGCCTCGACAGGGGGGGCGAGCAGTACTTC
>TRBV5-1|NA|many|TRBJ2-2
CASNIDRPNTGELFF
TGCGCCAGCAATATTGACAGGCCGAACACCGGGGAGCTGTTTTTT
>TRBV20-1|NA|many|TRBJ2-1
CSAPGETANEQFF
TGCAGTGCCCCGGGGGAGACGGCTAATGAGCAGTTCTTC
>TRBV10-3|NA|many|TRBJ2-2
CAIKKEGEETGELFF
TGTGCCATCAAGAAGGAGGGCGAGGAAACCGGGGAGCTGTTTTTT
>TRBV7-8|NA|many|TRBJ2-1
CASSLSGIGNEQFF
TGTGCCAGCAGCTTAAGCGGAATCGGCAATGAGCAGTTCTTC
>TRBV12-3/TRBV12-4|TRBD1|few|TRBJ2-1
CASSTPGTVSYNEQFF
TGTGCCAGCAGTACTCCCGGGACAGTCTCCTACAATGAGCAGTTCTTC